The rows below give T cell receptor beta chains drawn from one sample of a study of T cells in Graves' hyperthyroidism and ophthalmopathy. TCRdb recomputed calls from the multiplex PCR reads with MiXCR, one row per CDR3 protein. Of some 370,000 distinct CDR3 sequences in the sample, 17% were seen once. The specimen was blood. Receptor source: a woman in her twenties or thirties with Graves' hyperthyroidism that later progressed to Graves' ophthalmopathy. The CDR3 runs from the conserved cysteine through the conserved F or W. Fields, in order: J gene, V gene, D gene, clone size, CDR3 protein, CDR3 DNA. The D gene is left open where the match is weak. Where a row states a size, it is once, few, many or the class of an expanded clone; other rows omit it.

J gene: TRBJ2-7
V gene: TRBV19
D gene: .
clone size: many
CDR3 protein: CASSPEGRAGPIRPPYEQYF
CDR3 DNA: TGTGCCAGTAGTCCTGAAGGTCGGGCGGGTCCTATAAGGCCCCCCTACGAGCAGTACTTC

J gene: TRBJ2-1
V gene: TRBV30
D gene: TRBD2
clone size: many
CDR3 protein: CAWSLGLAGVLNTYNEQFF
CDR3 DNA: TGTGCCTGGAGTCTTGGACTAGCGGGGGTCCTAAACACCTACAATGAGCAGTTCTTC

J gene: TRBJ2-7
V gene: TRBV5-1
D gene: .
clone size: few
CDR3 protein: CASSWGGGTDYEQYF
CDR3 DNA: TGCGCCAGCAGCTGGGGGGGGGGCACAGATTACGAGCAGTACTTC

J gene: TRBJ2-5
V gene: TRBV7-2
D gene: .
clone size: many
CDR3 protein: CASSFFGETQYF
CDR3 DNA: TGTGCCAGCAGCTTCTTTGGGGAGACCCAGTACTTC

J gene: TRBJ1-5
V gene: TRBV20-1
D gene: .
clone size: many
CDR3 protein: CSARLGGGQGSNQPQHF
CDR3 DNA: TGCAGTGCCAGACTGGGAGGAGGGCAGGGGAGCAATCAGCCCCAGCATTTT

J gene: TRBJ2-1
V gene: TRBV2
D gene: .
clone size: many
CDR3 protein: CASSEVGLGEQFF
CDR3 DNA: TGTGCCAGCAGTGAGGTCGGGTTAGGCGAGCAGTTCTTC

J gene: TRBJ1-4
V gene: TRBV5-8
D gene: .
clone size: many
CDR3 protein: CASSLAVESNEKLFF
CDR3 DNA: TGTGCCAGCAGCTTGGCGGTAGAGAGTAATGAAAAACTGTTTTTT

J gene: TRBJ1-5
V gene: TRBV2
D gene: TRBD1
clone size: many
CDR3 protein: CASREDGTGANQPQHF
CDR3 DNA: TGTGCCAGCAGAGAAGACGGGACAGGGGCCAATCAGCCCCAGCATTTT

J gene: TRBJ1-1
V gene: TRBV25-1
D gene: .
clone size: .
CDR3 protein: CASSEVAGPPLYTEAFF
CDR3 DNA: TGTGCCAGCAGTGAAGTGGCAGGGCCCCCCTTGTACACTGAAGCTTTCTTT

J gene: TRBJ1-1
V gene: TRBV2
D gene: TRBD1
clone size: many
CDR3 protein: CASGRQGYTEAFF
CDR3 DNA: TGTGCCAGCGGGAGACAGGGATACACTGAAGCTTTCTTT

J gene: TRBJ1-1
V gene: TRBV4-3
D gene: .
clone size: once
CDR3 protein: CASTHGGNTEAFF
CDR3 DNA: TGCGCCAGCACCCATGGGGGGAACACTGAAGCTTTCTTT

J gene: TRBJ1-2
V gene: TRBV10-3
D gene: .
clone size: many
CDR3 protein: CAIGGGGQAWGYTF
CDR3 DNA: TGTGCCATCGGAGGGGGTGGACAAGCCTGGGGCTACACCTTC

J gene: TRBJ1-2
V gene: TRBV6-1
D gene: .
clone size: few
CDR3 protein: CATRQARGYGYTF
CDR3 DNA: TGTGCCACCCGGCAGGCTAGGGGCTATGGCTACACCTTC

J gene: TRBJ2-1
V gene: TRBV6-1
D gene: .
clone size: .
CDR3 protein: CASSYHGGSSYNEQFF
CDR3 DNA: TGTGCCAGCAGTTACCATGGAGGGAGCTCCTACAATGAGCAGTTCTTC

J gene: TRBJ2-5
V gene: TRBV11-3
D gene: .
clone size: many
CDR3 protein: CASSPSQRQGIQETQYF
CDR3 DNA: TGTGCCAGCAGCCCGTCCCAGCGCCAGGGGATTCAAGAGACCCAGTACTTC

J gene: TRBJ2-2
V gene: TRBV2
D gene: TRBD1
clone size: many
CDR3 protein: CASRQGWTGELFF
CDR3 DNA: TGTGCCAGCAGACAGGGGTGGACCGGGGAGCTGTTTTTT

J gene: TRBJ2-1
V gene: TRBV20-1
D gene: TRBD2
clone size: .
CDR3 protein: CSASSRGGSYNEQFF
CDR3 DNA: TGCAGTGCTAGTTCCCGCGGGGGTTCCTACAATGAGCAGTTCTTC

J gene: TRBJ2-2
V gene: TRBV6-1
D gene: TRBD1
clone size: many
CDR3 protein: CASNGQGARGTGELFF
CDR3 DNA: TGTGCCAGCAATGGACAGGGGGCTCGTGGCACCGGGGAGCTGTTTTTT

J gene: TRBJ2-1
V gene: TRBV5-5
D gene: .
clone size: many
CDR3 protein: CASSLAGQAGYNEQFF
CDR3 DNA: TGTGCCAGCAGCTTGGCCGGCCAGGCAGGGTACAATGAGCAGTTCTTC

J gene: TRBJ2-3
V gene: TRBV4-1
D gene: TRBD2
clone size: .
CDR3 protein: CASSLAPGLAQDTQYF
CDR3 DNA: TGCGCCAGCAGCCTCGCCCCGGGACTAGCTCAAGATACGCAGTATTTT

J gene: TRBJ1-4
V gene: TRBV2
D gene: .
clone size: many
CDR3 protein: CASSPTATNEKLFF
CDR3 DNA: TGTGCCAGCAGTCCGACTGCAACTAATGAAAAACTGTTTTTT

J gene: TRBJ1-2
V gene: TRBV27
D gene: .
clone size: .
CDR3 protein: CASSGRGGYTF
CDR3 DNA: TGTGCCAGCAGTGGCAGGGGTGGCTACACCTTC

J gene: TRBJ2-7
V gene: TRBV11-2
D gene: .
clone size: many
CDR3 protein: CASSLGGRHDEQYF
CDR3 DNA: TGTGCCAGCAGCTTAGGGGGGAGGCACGACGAGCAGTACTTC

J gene: TRBJ1-2
V gene: TRBV9
D gene: TRBD1
clone size: .
CDR3 protein: CASSPSGTGGLSGYGYTF
CDR3 DNA: TGTGCCAGCAGCCCCTCCGGGACAGGGGGACTATCGGGCTATGGCTACACCTTC

J gene: TRBJ2-2
V gene: TRBV11-2
D gene: .
clone size: many
CDR3 protein: CASSLFITGELFF
CDR3 DNA: TGTGCCAGCAGCTTATTTATCACCGGGGAGCTGTTTTTT

J gene: TRBJ2-3
V gene: TRBV2
D gene: TRBD2
clone size: many
CDR3 protein: CASSEIAGGATDTQYF
CDR3 DNA: TGTGCCAGCAGCGAGATAGCGGGAGGGGCGACAGATACGCAGTATTTT

J gene: TRBJ2-7
V gene: TRBV6-1
D gene: TRBD1
clone size: few
CDR3 protein: CASSTGQGVSSYEQYF
CDR3 DNA: TGTGCCAGCAGTACTGGACAGGGGGTTTCCTCCTACGAGCAGTACTTC

J gene: TRBJ1-5
V gene: TRBV30
D gene: .
clone size: few
CDR3 protein: CAWSLYRVDQPQHF
CDR3 DNA: TGTGCCTGGAGTTTATACAGGGTTGATCAGCCCCAGCATTTT

J gene: TRBJ2-5
V gene: TRBV12-3/TRBV12-4
D gene: TRBD2
clone size: few
CDR3 protein: CASSSGLALFPETQYF
CDR3 DNA: TGTGCCAGCAGTTCCGGACTAGCACTTTTCCCAGAGACCCAGTACTTC

J gene: TRBJ2-1
V gene: TRBV29-1
D gene: TRBD2
clone size: few
CDR3 protein: CSVEDRTSGVDNEQFF
CDR3 DNA: TGCAGCGTTGAAGATCGGACTAGCGGGGTTGACAATGAGCAGTTCTTC

J gene: TRBJ2-1
V gene: TRBV6-1
D gene: .
clone size: .
CDR3 protein: CASPYRQAGAFF
CDR3 DNA: TGTGCCAGCCCCTATAGACAGGCCGGCGCGTTCTTC

J gene: TRBJ2-3
V gene: TRBV5-1
D gene: .
clone size: .
CDR3 protein: CASSYRGPNTDTQYF
CDR3 DNA: TGCGCCAGCAGCTACCGGGGCCCCAACACAGATACGCAGTATTTT

J gene: TRBJ1-1
V gene: TRBV11-2
D gene: .
clone size: many
CDR3 protein: CASSLEGHPNTEAFF
CDR3 DNA: TGTGCCAGCAGCTTAGAAGGCCACCCGAACACTGAAGCTTTCTTT

J gene: TRBJ2-3
V gene: TRBV5-1
D gene: .
clone size: many
CDR3 protein: CASSARIFGERGTDTQYF
CDR3 DNA: TGCGCCAGCAGTGCTCGGATTTTTGGCGAGCGGGGCACAGATACGCAGTATTTT

J gene: TRBJ2-7
V gene: TRBV12-5
D gene: .
clone size: many
CDR3 protein: CASGFLGPESYEQYF
CDR3 DNA: TGTGCTAGTGGTTTCTTGGGACCGGAATCCTACGAGCAGTACTTC

J gene: TRBJ2-7
V gene: TRBV2
D gene: TRBD2
clone size: many
CDR3 protein: CASRSGSDYEQYF
CDR3 DNA: TGTGCCAGCAGGAGCGGGAGCGACTACGAGCAGTACTTC

J gene: TRBJ2-7
V gene: TRBV28
D gene: TRBD1
clone size: .
CDR3 protein: CATLPGQGIHEQYF
CDR3 DNA: TGTGCCACCCTCCCGGGACAGGGCATCCACGAGCAGTACTTC

J gene: TRBJ1-2
V gene: TRBV29-1
D gene: TRBD1
clone size: once
CDR3 protein: CSVDSGPGGDYGYTF
CDR3 DNA: TGCAGCGTTGACAGCGGACCAGGGGGTGACTATGGCTACACCTTC

J gene: TRBJ2-3
V gene: TRBV5-1
D gene: .
clone size: few
CDR3 protein: CASSFNGERLVADTQYF
CDR3 DNA: TGCGCCAGCAGCTTTAACGGGGAGAGATTGGTCGCAGATACGCAGTATTTT

J gene: TRBJ1-1
V gene: TRBV5-1
D gene: .
clone size: .
CDR3 protein: CASSFEFVAEAFF
CDR3 DNA: TGCGCCAGCAGCTTTGAATTCGTCGCTGAAGCTTTCTTT

J gene: TRBJ2-4
V gene: TRBV7-9
D gene: TRBD1
clone size: many
CDR3 protein: CASSPDRAFPIQYF
CDR3 DNA: TGTGCCAGCAGCCCGGACAGGGCTTTCCCCATTCAGTACTTC

J gene: TRBJ2-3
V gene: TRBV2
D gene: .
clone size: .
CDR3 protein: CASSPPLRPPDTQYF
CDR3 DNA: TGTGCCAGCAGCCCCCCCCTAAGGCCCCCAGATACGCAGTATTTT

J gene: TRBJ2-5
V gene: TRBV15
D gene: .
clone size: .
CDR3 protein: CATGTYGTQYF
CDR3 DNA: TGTGCCACCGGGACCTACGGGACCCAGTACTTC

J gene: TRBJ2-7
V gene: TRBV14
D gene: .
clone size: .
CDR3 protein: CASSHGRGVYEQYF
CDR3 DNA: TGTGCCAGCAGCCACGGGCGGGGCGTGTACGAGCAGTACTTC

J gene: TRBJ2-5
V gene: TRBV7-8
D gene: .
clone size: .
CDR3 protein: CASSPDVQETQYF
CDR3 DNA: TGTGCCAGCAGCCCGGACGTTCAAGAGACCCAGTACTTC

J gene: TRBJ2-7
V gene: TRBV20-1
D gene: .
clone size: many
CDR3 protein: CSARVVPTPYEQYF
CDR3 DNA: TGCAGTGCTAGGGTCGTTCCAACTCCCTACGAGCAGTACTTC

J gene: TRBJ1-1
V gene: TRBV2
D gene: .
clone size: few
CDR3 protein: CASSVQTVRNTEAFF
CDR3 DNA: TGTGCCAGCAGTGTACAGACAGTGAGGAACACTGAAGCTTTCTTT

J gene: TRBJ2-7
V gene: TRBV4-1
D gene: TRBD1
clone size: few
CDR3 protein: CASSQKTGTGFYEQYF
CDR3 DNA: TGCGCCAGCAGCCAAAAAACCGGGACAGGGTTCTACGAGCAGTACTTC

J gene: TRBJ2-7
V gene: TRBV4-3
D gene: .
clone size: .
CDR3 protein: CASSQDPRALYEQYF
CDR3 DNA: TGCGCCAGCAGCCAAGATCCCAGGGCTCTTTACGAGCAGTACTTC